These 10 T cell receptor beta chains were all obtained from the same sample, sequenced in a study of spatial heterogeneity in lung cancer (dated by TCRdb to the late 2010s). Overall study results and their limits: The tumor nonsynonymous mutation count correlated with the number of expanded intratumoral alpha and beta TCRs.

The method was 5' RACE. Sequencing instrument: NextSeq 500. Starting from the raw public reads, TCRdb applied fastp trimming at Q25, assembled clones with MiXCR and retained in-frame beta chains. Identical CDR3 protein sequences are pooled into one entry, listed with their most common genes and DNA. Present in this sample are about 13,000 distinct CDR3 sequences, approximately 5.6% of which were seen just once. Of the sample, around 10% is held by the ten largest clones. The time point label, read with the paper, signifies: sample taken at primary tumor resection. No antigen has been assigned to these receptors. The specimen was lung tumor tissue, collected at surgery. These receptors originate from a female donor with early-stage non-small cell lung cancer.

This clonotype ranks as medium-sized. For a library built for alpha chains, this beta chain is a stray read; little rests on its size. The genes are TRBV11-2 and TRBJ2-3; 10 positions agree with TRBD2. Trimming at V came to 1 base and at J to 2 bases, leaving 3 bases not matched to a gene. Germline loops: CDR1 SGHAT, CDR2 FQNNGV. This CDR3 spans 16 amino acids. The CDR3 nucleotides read TGTGCCAGCAGCTTAGTAACTAGCGGGGTCACAGATACGCAGTATTTT. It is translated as CASSLVTSGVTDTQYF.

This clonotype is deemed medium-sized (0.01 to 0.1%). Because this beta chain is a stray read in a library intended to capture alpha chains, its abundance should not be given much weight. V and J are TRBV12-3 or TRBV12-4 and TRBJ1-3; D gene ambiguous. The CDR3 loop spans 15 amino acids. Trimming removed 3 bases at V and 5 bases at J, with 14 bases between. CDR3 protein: CASSFSHGGRNTIYF. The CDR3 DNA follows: TGTGCCAGCAGTTTTTCCCACGGAGGGAGAAACACCATATATTTT.

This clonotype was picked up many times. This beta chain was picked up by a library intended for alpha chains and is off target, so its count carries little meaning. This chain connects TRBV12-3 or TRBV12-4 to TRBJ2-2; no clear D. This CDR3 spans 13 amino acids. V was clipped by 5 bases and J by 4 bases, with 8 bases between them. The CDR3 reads CASSPSVTGELFF. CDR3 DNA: TGTGCCAGCAGTCCTTCAGTCACCGGGGAGCTGTTTTTT.

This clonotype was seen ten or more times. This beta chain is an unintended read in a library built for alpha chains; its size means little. In nucleotides, the CDR3 is TGTGCCAGCAGATCTGGGCCCCAGGAGACCCAGTACTTC. Protein: CASRSGPQETQYF. The chain combines TRBV12-3 or TRBV12-4 with TRBJ2-5; D gene unclear. The V end lost 6 bases, the J end lost 5 bases, and 13 bases lay between the germline ends. The CDR3 has 13 amino acids.

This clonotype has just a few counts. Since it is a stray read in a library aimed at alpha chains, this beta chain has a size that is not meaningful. The CDR3 sequence is CASSRALGTGKTGELFF. The CDR3 coding sequence is TGTGCCAGCAGCCGGGCCCTTGGGACAGGGAAGACCGGGGAGCTGTTTTTT. The chain joins TRBV3-1 to TRBJ2-2, with TRBD1 identical over 9 bases. V shed 4 bases, J shed 5 bases, and the junction held 11 bases outside the gene matches. CDR1 is LGHDT and CDR2 is YNNKEL in the germline V gene (reference sequence). The CDR3 loop spans 17 amino acids.

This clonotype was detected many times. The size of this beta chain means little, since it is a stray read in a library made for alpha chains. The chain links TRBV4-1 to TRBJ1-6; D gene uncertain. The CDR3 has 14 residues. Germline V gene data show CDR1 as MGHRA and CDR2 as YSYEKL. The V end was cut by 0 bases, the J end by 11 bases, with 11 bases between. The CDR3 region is CASSQETGFTPLHF. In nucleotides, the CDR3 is TGCGCCAGCAGCCAAGAAACGGGTTTTACACCCCTCCACTTT.

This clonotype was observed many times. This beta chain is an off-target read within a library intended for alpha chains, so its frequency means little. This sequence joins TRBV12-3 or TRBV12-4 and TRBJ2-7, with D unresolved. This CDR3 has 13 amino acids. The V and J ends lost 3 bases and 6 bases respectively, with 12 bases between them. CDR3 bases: TGTGCCAGCAGTTTTGGCCTAGTGGTCGAGCAGTACTTC. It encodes CASSFGLVVEQYF.

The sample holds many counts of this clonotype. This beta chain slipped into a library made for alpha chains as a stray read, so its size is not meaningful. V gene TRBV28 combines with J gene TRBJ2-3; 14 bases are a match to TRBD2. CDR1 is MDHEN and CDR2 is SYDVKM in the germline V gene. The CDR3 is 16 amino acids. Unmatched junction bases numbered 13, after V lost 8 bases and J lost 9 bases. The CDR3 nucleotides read TGTGCCAGCGGGTCCGGGACTAGCGGGGGCCCGGGGACGCAGTATTTT. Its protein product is CASGSGTSGGPGTQYF. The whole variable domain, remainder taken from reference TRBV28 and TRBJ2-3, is DVKVTQSSRYLVKRTGEKVFLECVQDMDHENMFWYRQDPGLGLRLIYFSYDVKMKEKGDIPEGYSVSREKKERFSLILESASTNQTSMYLCASGSGTSGGPGTQYFGPGTRLTVL.

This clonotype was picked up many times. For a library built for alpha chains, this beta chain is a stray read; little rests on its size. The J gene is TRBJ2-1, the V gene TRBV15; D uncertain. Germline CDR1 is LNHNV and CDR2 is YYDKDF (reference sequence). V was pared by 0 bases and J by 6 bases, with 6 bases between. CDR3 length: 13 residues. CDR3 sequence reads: CATSRDPSNEQFF. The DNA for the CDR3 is TGTGCCACCAGCAGAGATCCCAGCAATGAGCAGTTCTTC.

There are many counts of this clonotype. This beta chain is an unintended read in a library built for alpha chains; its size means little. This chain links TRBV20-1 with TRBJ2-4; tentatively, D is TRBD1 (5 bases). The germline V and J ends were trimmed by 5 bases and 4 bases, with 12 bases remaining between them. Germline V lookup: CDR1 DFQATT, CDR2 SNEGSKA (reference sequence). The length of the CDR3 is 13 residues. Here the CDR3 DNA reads TGCAGTGCTGGCCCCCCAGGGAAAAACATTCAGTACTTC. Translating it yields CSAGPPGKNIQYF.